The source of this T cell receptor (beta chain) is a study of T cells in Graves' hyperthyroidism and ophthalmopathy. Looking at the study overall: Peripheral blood was drawn at first diagnosis, prior to all treatment. Study-wide results and caveats: From stable hyperthyroidism, ophthalmopathy was separated by a 13 V-J model.

Regions amplified from RNA transcripts were the TCR beta CDR3 regions. When the TCR CDR3 underwent first-round RT-PCR, the HTBI primer set was used. Each CDR3 protein is one row after TCRdb ran MiXCR on the multiplex PCR reads. This table holds about 200,000 distinct CDR3 sequences, 17% found once. About this clonotype: Its antigen is not known.

This CDR3 contains 15 residues. Trimming cost V 5 bases and J 0 bases, with 11 bases left between them. Per the germline V gene, CDR1 is MNHEY and CDR2 is SVGEGT. Sequencing was done on a sample of blood. This receptor was identified in a woman in her forties or fifties with Graves' hyperthyroidism. V gene TRBV6-2 or TRBV6-3 combines with J gene TRBJ2-1; D unresolved. The CDR3 is CASSDMISSYNEQFF. In DNA form, the CDR3 reads TGTGCCAGCAGTGACATGATTAGCTCCTACAATGAGCAGTTCTTC.